The 22 T cell receptor beta chains listed next were all sequenced from one sample in a study of CD8+ T cells in alopecia areata. RNA, once extracted, was reverse transcribed into cDNA for use as the sequencing template. Repertoires were generated with immunoSEQ multiplex PCR, while TCRdb's copy carries only in-frame clones and drops some. This table has 250,000 or so clones, roughly two thirds appearing once. The sample consisted of CD4+ T cells sorted from blood, taken at week 0. The receptors derive from a human donor with alopecia areata.

The rearrangement links TRBV7-9 to TRBJ1-1, with no clear D. CDR1 SEHNR and CDR2 FQNEAQ come from the germline V gene (reference sequence). The CDR3 extends over 13 amino acids. Trimming stripped 5 bases from V and 5 bases from J, with 12 bases between. This CDR3 reads CASSPTTGTEAFF. As DNA, the CDR3 is TGTGCCAGCAGCCCGACCACGGGTACTGAAGCTTTCTTT.

The V call is TRBV30, the J call TRBJ1-2, with 7 positions matching TRBD1. The J segment lost 4 bases and the V segment lost 0 bases, leaving 8 bases of the junction unmatched. This CDR3 spans 15 amino acids. From germline, CDR1 is GTSNPN and CDR2 SVGIG (reference sequence). CDR3 amino acids: CAWSVKDRDFYGYTF. The CDR3 DNA reads as TGTGCCTGGAGTGTCAAAGACAGGGACTTCTATGGCTACACCTTC.

This clone has at least ten counts. The chain has TRBV10-3 and TRBJ2-3; 8 nucleotides align to TRBD2. CDR3 length: 15 residues. J was trimmed by 2 bases and V by 4 bases; bases with no gene match: 5. Per germline, CDR1 ENHRY and CDR2 SYGVKD. The CDR3 bases are TGTGCCATCAGTGGTGCGGGGGGCCTCACAGATACGCAGTATTTT. Translation: CAISGAGGLTDTQYF.

The chain joins TRBV11-2 to TRBJ2-5; 11 bases are shared with TRBD2. The CDR3 is 16 amino acids. The trim removed 5 bases at V and 7 bases at J, leaving 12 bases unmatched. The V gene's germline CDR1 is SGHAT and CDR2 FQNNGV. The CDR3 DNA follows: TGTGCCAGCAGCCTACTACTAGCGGGGGCCAGCGGGACCCAGTACTTC. It encodes CASSLLLAGASGTQYF.

V gene TRBV29-1 combines with J gene TRBJ1-5; 12 bases match TRBD1. The CDR3 is made up of 15 amino acids. The J segment lost 4 bases and the V segment lost 7 bases, leaving 8 bases of the junction unmatched. Germline V CDR1 and CDR2: SQVTM, ANQGSEA. The CDR3 DNA follows: TGCAGCGCAACCGGGACAGGGGGCGGGAATCAGCCCCAGCATTTT. Its translation: CSATGTGGGNQPQHF.

This clone turned up a few times. As DNA, the CDR3 is TGCAGCGTTGTTTCCCACTACAATGAGCAGTTCTTC. Its protein product is CSVVSHYNEQFF. This chain links TRBV29-1 with TRBJ2-1; D gene unclear. V lost 4 bases and J lost 3, with 7 bases in between. CDR3 size: 12 residues. CDR1 and CDR2 (germline): SQVTM, ANQGSEA.

V usage is TRBV29-1 and J usage is TRBJ2-1, with 10 nucleotides matching TRBD2. CDR1 and CDR2 from the germline V gene are SQVTM and ANQGSEA. The CDR3 sequence is 13 residues long. V was clipped by 7 bases and J by 6 bases; unmatched bases: 6. The CDR3 protein is CSALAGEGNEQFF. Written as DNA, the CDR3 is TGCAGCGCGCTAGCGGGGGAGGGCAATGAGCAGTTCTTC.

The chain is built from TRBV29-1 and TRBJ2-1, with a weak D call TRBD2 (5 bases). V dropped 6 bases and J dropped 5 bases, with 11 bases sitting between them. Germline values: CDR1 SQVTM, CDR2 ANQGSEA. CDR3 length: 12 amino acids. In DNA, the CDR3 is TGCAGCGTAGACGGGATTAACAATGAGCAGTTCTTC. Translation gives CSVDGINNEQFF.

This clone was observed a single time. The CDR3 nucleotides read TGTGCCAGCCGTCGCCCGACTAGCGCTGAAGAGACCCAGTACTTC. Translating it yields CASRRPTSAEETQYF. This chain connects TRBV2 to TRBJ2-5; 8 nucleotides match TRBD2. The CDR3 length is 15 residues. With 8 bases clipped from V and 3 bases from J, the junction kept 11 bases outside the gene matches. Germline V gives CDR1 SNHLY, CDR2 FYNNEI.

The CDR3 protein is CSVEVVRAGEQFF. CDR3 coding DNA: TGCAGCGTTGAAGTGGTCAGGGCGGGTGAGCAGTTCTTC. The chain carries TRBV29-1 and TRBJ2-1; D may correspond to TRBD1 or TRBD2 (5 bases each). Germline V CDR1 and CDR2: SQVTM, ANQGSEA. Trimming pared 1 base from V and 9 bases from J, leaving 13 bases between. The CDR3 has 13 residues.

V is TRBV4-3 and J is TRBJ2-1; D is unclear. The CDR3 is made up of 13 amino acids. The germline V and J ends were trimmed by 4 bases and 10 bases, with 14 bases remaining between them. Germline CDR1 and CDR2: LGHNA and YSLEER. The CDR3 here is CASSREQAAEQFF. The CDR3 DNA is TGCGCCAGCAGCCGAGAGCAGGCCGCCGAGCAGTTCTTC.

This clone was observed a handful of times. The chain uses TRBV25-1 and TRBJ1-2; 8 bases line up with TRBD1. The CDR3 runs to 13 residues. Germline CDR1 reads MGHDK; CDR2 reads SYGVNS. V shed 3 bases and J 4 bases; nucleotides not matched to a gene: 1. Written as DNA, the CDR3 is TGTGCCAGCAGTGACGGGACAGGCTATGGCTACACCTTC. Translating gives CASSDGTGYGYTF.

A few counts support this clone. The chain is built from TRBV10-3 and TRBJ1-5; a possible D gene is TRBD1 (5 bases). The CDR3 extends over 12 amino acids. V shed 7 bases and J shed 3 bases, with 7 bases lying between them. Germline lookup yields CDR1 ENHRY and CDR2 SYGVKD. DNA for the CDR3: TGTGCCATCAAGGGGACCAATCAGCCCCAGCATTTT. Translating gives CAIKGTNQPQHF.

The rearrangement links TRBV30 to TRBJ1-2; D is unclear. Trimming cost V 1 base and J 8 bases, with 11 bases left between them. Germline CDR1 GTSNPN, CDR2 SVGIG (reference sequence). This CDR3 comprises 12 residues. The CDR3 DNA reads TGTGCCTGGAGTGCTAGGGTTTGGGGCTACACCTTC. Its translation is CAWSARVWGYTF.

The genes are TRBV27 and TRBJ2-2, with a tentative D call TRBD2 (6 bases). The CDR3 sequence is 15 residues long. V lost 2 bases to trimming and J lost 1 base, with 8 bases between them. The germline gives CDR1 MNHEY, CDR2 SMNVEV (reference sequence). CDR3 coding DNA: TGTGCCAGCAGTTTAAGGGGAGGGAACACCGGGGAGCTGTTTTTT. It encodes CASSLRGGNTGELFF.

The table lists this clone with a count of one. The chain is built from TRBV5-1 and TRBJ2-7; D is unclear. This CDR3 is 14 amino acids long. V was cut by 0 bases and J by 0 bases, with 7 bases left in between. Germline CDR1 is SGHRS and CDR2 is YFSETQ. Written as DNA, the CDR3 is TGCGCCAGCAGCTTGGTTAGTCTCTCCTACGAGCAGTACTTC. This codes for CASSLVSLSYEQYF.

The chain employs TRBV10-3 and TRBJ1-1; unclear D gene. The length of the CDR3 is 14 residues. Trimming removed 4 bases at V and 5 bases at J, with 14 bases between. Germline V gene lookup returns CDR1 ENHRY and CDR2 SYGVKD. The CDR3 DNA reads as TGTGCCATCAGTGCGCTTGAACGGGAAACTGAAGCTTTCTTT. Its protein product is CAISALERETEAFF.

The chain uses TRBV10-3 and TRBJ1-5; 10 bases match TRBD1. Germline trimming cut 0 bases from V and 7 bases from J; bases unmatched to any gene: 6. Germline V gene sequence: CDR1 ENHRY, CDR2 SYGVKD. This CDR3 has 16 residues. CDR3 loop: CAISESLTGGGQPQHF. The CDR3 DNA reads TGTGCCATCAGTGAGTCGCTGACAGGGGGCGGACAGCCCCAGCATTTT.

This clone occurred a few times. The gene calls are TRBV29-1 and TRBJ1-1; TRBD1 might be the D (5 bases). Between the trimmed V and J ends, which lost 2 bases and 0 bases, there was a span of 10 bases. CDR1 SQVTM and CDR2 ANQGSEA come from the germline V gene. This CDR3 contains 14 residues. The CDR3 reads CSVELTAMNTEAFF. The CDR3 DNA sequence: TGCAGCGTTGAATTGACAGCCATGAACACTGAAGCTTTCTTT.

The rearrangement uses TRBV30 and TRBJ2-5; 8 bases are shared with TRBD2. This CDR3 has 15 amino acids. Germline values: CDR1 GTSNPN, CDR2 SVGIG (reference sequence). V shed 1 base and J 7 bases; nucleotides not matched to a gene: 11. The CDR3 nucleotides read TGTGCCTGGAGTGGGCCAGCGGGGGCCGTGGGGACCCAGTACTTC. Its protein product is CAWSGPAGAVGTQYF.

The CDR3 reads CASSLAGNSPLHF. The CDR3 coding sequence is TGTGCCAGCAGCTTGGCCGGAAATTCACCCCTCCACTTT. The chain couples TRBV5-6 to TRBJ1-6; no clear D. Germline CDR1 reads SGHDT; CDR2 reads YYEEEE. The CDR3 extends over 13 amino acids. V was pared by 0 bases and J by 7 bases, with 5 bases between.

V gene TRBV25-1 combines with J gene TRBJ2-4; D unclear. The CDR3 covers 13 residues. The V end was cut by 4 bases, the J end by 1 base, with 5 bases between. Per germline, CDR1 MGHDK and CDR2 SYGVNS. For the CDR3, the DNA is TGTGCCAGCAGTGTGGGGGCCAAAAACATTCAGTACTTC. Its protein product is CASSVGAKNIQYF.